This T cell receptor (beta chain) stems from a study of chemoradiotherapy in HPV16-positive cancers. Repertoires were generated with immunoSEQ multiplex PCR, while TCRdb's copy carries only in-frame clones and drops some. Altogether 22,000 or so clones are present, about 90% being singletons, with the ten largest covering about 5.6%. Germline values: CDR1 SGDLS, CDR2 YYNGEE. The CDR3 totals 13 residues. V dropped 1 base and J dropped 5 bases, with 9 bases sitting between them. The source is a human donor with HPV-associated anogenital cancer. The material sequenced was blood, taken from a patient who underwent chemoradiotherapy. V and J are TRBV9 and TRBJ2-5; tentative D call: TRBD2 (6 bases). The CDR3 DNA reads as TGTGCCAGCAGCGTATCAGGGAGGGAGACCCAGTACTTC. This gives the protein CASSVSGRETQYF.